The 30 T cell receptor beta chains below were found in one sample sequenced in a study of T cells in Graves' hyperthyroidism and ophthalmopathy. TCR beta CDR3 regions were amplified from RNA transcripts. Researchers ran a first-round RT-PCR on the TCR CDR3 using the HTBI primer set. TCRdb recomputed calls from the multiplex PCR reads with MiXCR, one row per CDR3 protein. The repertoire has approximately 330,000 distinct CDR3 sequences, around a sixth of them found once; the top ten carry 45% to 50%. The sample comprised blood. The receptors originated from a woman between 45 and 60 years old with Graves' hyperthyroidism.

This clonotype was counted at least ten times. The chain links TRBV5-1 to TRBJ1-6, with D unresolved. Germline CDR1 SGHRS, CDR2 YFSETQ. Trimming shortened V by 4 bases and J by 9 bases, and 14 bases separated the two germline ends. The CDR3 is made up of 14 amino acids. In DNA, the CDR3 is TGCGCCAGCAGCCATCGGACTCCGGGTTCACCCCTCCACTTT. Its protein product is CASSHRTPGSPLHF.

Of note for this clonotype: A much larger clonotype is one base distant, so this may be a read error. The V gene is TRBV2, the J gene TRBJ1-1; 8 nucleotides agree with TRBD1. CDR3 length: 15 residues. The germline CDR1 and CDR2 sequences are SNHLY and FYNNEI. The V and J ends lost 1 base and 6 bases, in that order; junction bases with no gene match: 7. The CDR3 here is CASSEGNRGRAEAFF. The CDR3 bases are TGTGCCAGCAGTGAAGGGAACAGGGGGAGGGCTGAAGCTTTCTTT.

J is TRBJ2-1 and V is TRBV20-1; D assignment may be TRBD1 or TRBD2 (5 bases each). CDR1 DFQATT and CDR2 SNEGSKA come from the germline V gene (reference sequence). The CDR3 has 15 amino acids. Trimming removed 5 bases from V and 0 bases from J, with 14 bases in between. CDR3: CSAVPLGDSYNEQFF. Written as DNA, the CDR3 is TGCAGTGCTGTCCCTCTGGGGGACTCCTACAATGAGCAGTTCTTC.

This clonotype was observed many times. This chain joins TRBV20-1 and TRBJ1-5; D possibly corresponds to TRBD1 (6 bases). The germline V gene encodes CDR1 DFQATT and CDR2 SNEGSKA (reference sequence). The CDR3 spans 13 residues. Trimming removed 5 bases from V and 3 bases from J, with 11 bases in between. The CDR3 DNA reads TGCAGTGCTGGAGGACAGAACAATCAGCCCCAGCATTTT. Protein sequence: CSAGGQNNQPQHF.

The sample holds many counts of this clonotype. This chain connects TRBV20-1 to TRBJ2-1, with TRBD2 matching over 7 bases. The V gene's germline CDR1 is DFQATT and CDR2 SNEGSKA (reference sequence). The CDR3 contains 14 residues. CDR3 DNA sequence: TGCAGCCTGGGAGGGGCCGGGCCCTACAATGAGCAGTTCTTC. It codes for CSLGGAGPYNEQFF.

This clonotype was observed a few times. The chain joins TRBV24-1 to TRBJ2-1; 8 bases are a match to TRBD2. This CDR3 spans 16 amino acids. Germline V gives CDR1 KGHDR, CDR2 SFDVKD. With 4 bases clipped from V and 7 bases from J, the junction kept 11 bases outside the gene matches. This CDR3 reads CATSDPSGLADNEQFF. The DNA for the CDR3 is TGTGCCACCAGTGACCCATCAGGACTAGCCGATAATGAGCAGTTCTTC.

This clonotype was seen a handful of times. V usage is TRBV12-3 or TRBV12-4 and J usage is TRBJ2-2, with D hard to call. The CDR3 runs 12 residues. The germline V and J ends were trimmed by 2 bases and 13 bases, with 11 bases remaining between them. The CDR3 region is CASSLYPGGLFF. DNA for the CDR3: TGTGCCAGCAGTTTATACCCGGGCGGGCTGTTTTTT.

This rearrangement joins TRBV7-3 to TRBJ2-2, with D unclear. Germline assignment: CDR1 SGHTA and CDR2 FQGTGA. The V and J ends lost 1 base and 3 bases respectively, with 6 bases between them. The length of the CDR3 is 14 residues. Here the CDR3 DNA reads TGTGCCAGCAGCTTAAGGGCGGACACCGGGGAGCTGTTTTTT. The encoded protein is CASSLRADTGELFF.

This clonotype was recorded many times. The chain uses TRBV27 and TRBJ2-1; D perhaps matches TRBD1 (5 bases). Trimming removed 6 bases from V and 8 bases from J, with 26 bases in between. Looked up from germline, CDR1 is MNHEY and CDR2 is SMNVEV (reference sequence). This CDR3 is 17 amino acids long. The CDR3 nucleotides are TGTGCCAGCAGACCTTTACGTGGGGCAGGGCTTAAGGATGAGCAGTTCTTC. It encodes CASRPLRGAGLKDEQFF.

V gene TRBV7-8 combines with J gene TRBJ2-2, with TRBD1 matching over 10 bases. This CDR3 has 14 residues. Trimming took 10 bases from V and 5 from J; bases not matched to a gene: 7. Germline values: CDR1 SGHVS, CDR2 FQNEAQ. This CDR3 reads CATAGTGVTGELFF. In DNA, the CDR3 is TGTGCCACGGCCGGGACAGGGGTAACCGGGGAGCTGTTTTTT.

The chain couples TRBV30 to TRBJ2-5; perhaps TRBD1 as D (5 bases). Deletions cut 3 bases from V and 2 bases from J, with 13 bases between. CDR3 length: 14 amino acids. The germline CDR1 and CDR2 sequences are GTSNPN and SVGIG (reference sequence). The CDR3 here is CAWRDWGRQETQYF. CDR3 DNA sequence: TGTGCCTGGAGGGATTGGGGCAGGCAAGAGACCCAGTACTTC.

The sample holds many counts of this clonotype. The chain is built from TRBV7-3 and TRBJ2-1, with 7 bases identical to TRBD1. Germline values: CDR1 SGHTA, CDR2 FQGTGA. V was pared by 3 bases and J by 9 bases, with 14 bases of the junction left unmatched. The CDR3 length is 16 residues. The chain's CDR3 is CASSLSIAQGSTEQFF. CDR3 sequence (DNA): TGTGCCAGCAGCTTGTCCATCGCACAGGGGTCGACTGAGCAGTTCTTC.

The sample holds a few counts of this clonotype. The chain links TRBV20-1 to TRBJ2-3, with 9 bases lining up with TRBD2. Unmatched junction bases numbered 10, after V lost 3 bases and J lost 0 bases. This CDR3 contains 17 residues. Germline lookup yields CDR1 DFQATT and CDR2 SNEGSKA (reference sequence). CDR3 region: CSARQFKRGASTDTQYF. The DNA for the CDR3 is TGCAGTGCTAGGCAGTTTAAGCGGGGGGCTAGCACAGATACGCAGTATTTT.

This clonotype was counted a few times. This chain connects TRBV20-1 to TRBJ1-3; D uncertain. Germline V gene data show CDR1 as DFQATT and CDR2 as SNEGSKA (reference sequence). V was shortened by 3 bases and J by 1 base, with 7 bases between the two germline ends. The CDR3 is made up of 13 amino acids. Written as DNA, the CDR3 is TGCAGTGCTAGCCTAGGATCTGGAAACACCATATATTTT. It specifies CSASLGSGNTIYF.

The sample holds many counts of this clonotype. This rearrangement joins TRBV5-5 to TRBJ2-7, with TRBD1 matching over 8 bases. The CDR3 totals 13 residues. Per the germline V gene, CDR1 is SGHKS and CDR2 is YYEKEE (reference sequence). J lost 3 bases, V lost 4 bases, and 3 bases had no gene match. The CDR3 nucleotides are TGTGCCAGCAGCCCAGGGGGCCACTACGAGCAGTACTTC. This sequence encodes CASSPGGHYEQYF.

A note on this clonotype: Since a much larger clone is just one base distant, this may be a read error. The CDR3 end shows no conserved phenylalanine or tryptophan, and so a read error is likely. This sequence joins TRBV11-2 and TRBJ1-1, with D possibly being TRBD1 (6 bases). V was clipped by 5 bases and J by 4 bases, with 17 bases between them. Germline assignment: CDR1 SGHAT and CDR2 FQNNGV. CDR3 length: 15 residues. CDR3: CASSLRQASFTEAFS. CDR3 sequence (DNA): TGTGCCAGCAGCCTGCGACAGGCTAGCTTCACTGAAGCTTTCTCT.

This clonotype was seen only a few times. The genes are TRBV27 and TRBJ2-2, with D tentatively TRBD1 (6 bases). The germline V and J ends were trimmed by 1 base and 6 bases, with 9 bases remaining between them. Germline-derived CDR1 and CDR2 are MNHEY and SMNVEV (reference sequence). CDR3 size: 14 residues. This chain's CDR3 is CASSLLGAAGELFF. The CDR3 bases are TGTGCCAGCAGTTTATTGGGGGCGGCCGGGGAGCTGTTTTTT.

The chain couples TRBV12-3 or TRBV12-4 to TRBJ2-5; 7 bases agree with TRBD2. CDR3 length: 17 residues. V lost 8 bases to trimming and J lost 0 bases; unmatched junction nucleotides: 15. CDR3 sequence: CASSPFRREPYQETQYF. CDR3 sequence (DNA): TGTGCCAGCTCACCATTTCGGCGGGAGCCCTACCAAGAGACCCAGTACTTC.

This chain uses TRBV7-6 with TRBJ1-3; D may be TRBD1 (5 bases). The CDR3 is made up of 18 amino acids. V was clipped by 5 bases and J by 3 bases, with 23 bases between them. Germline CDR1 SGHVS, CDR2 FNYEAQ. CDR3 bases: TGTGCCAGCAGCACCAATCGACAGTTCTCCGCGGGTGGAAACACCATATATTTT. Translated: CASSTNRQFSAGGNTIYF.

This clonotype was found many times. The chain has TRBV18 and TRBJ1-1, with D possibly being TRBD1 (5 bases). Deletions cut 3 bases from V and 3 bases from J, with 14 bases between. The germline CDR1 and CDR2 sequences are KGHSH and LQKENI. There are 15 residues in the CDR3. The CDR3 is CASSPGPIGDTEAFF. CDR3 coding DNA: TGTGCCAGCTCACCGGGGCCGATTGGGGACACTGAAGCTTTCTTT.

This clonotype was counted many times. The V call is TRBV7-9, the J call TRBJ2-7, with a weak D call TRBD1 (6 bases). V was clipped by 2 bases and J by 5 bases, with 10 bases between them. The CDR3 runs 13 residues. CDR1 is SEHNR and CDR2 is FQNEAQ in the germline V gene (reference sequence). The CDR3 reads CASSLPPGDEQYV. The CDR3 region has the DNA TGTGCCAGCAGCTTACCGCCAGGGGACGAGCAGTACGTC.

About this clonotype: The CDR3 ends on some other residue instead of the conserved phenylalanine or tryptophan, so this is likely a read error. This chain connects TRBV6-2 or TRBV6-3 to TRBJ2-1, with TRBD2 identical over 9 bases. Germline V gene data show CDR1 as MNHEY and CDR2 as SVGEGT. CDR3 size: 13 residues. V lost 9 bases and J lost 7; bases outside the gene matches: 7. CDR3 protein: CARGTSSGNEQFL. The CDR3 DNA reads TGTGCCAGAGGGACTAGCTCTGGGAATGAGCAGTTCCTC.

This clonotype was seen only a few times. This chain connects TRBV6-1 to TRBJ2-1; 9 bases fit TRBD2. This CDR3 spans 14 amino acids. V was clipped by 5 bases and J by 5 bases; unmatched bases: 4. Looked up from germline, CDR1 is MNHNS and CDR2 is SASEGT. CDR3 protein: CASSYERGDNEQFF. CDR3 nucleotides: TGTGCCAGCAGTTATGAGCGGGGGGACAATGAGCAGTTCTTC.

This clonotype was counted at least ten times. The chain links TRBV3-1 to TRBJ1-1, with no clear D. V dropped 4 bases and J dropped 7 bases, with 13 bases sitting between them. The CDR3 is 13 residues long. From germline, CDR1 is LGHDT and CDR2 YNNKEL (reference sequence). CDR3 sequence: CASSRPAEGEAFF. In DNA form, the CDR3 reads TGTGCCAGCAGCCGACCAGCGGAGGGTGAAGCTTTCTTT.

The chain links TRBV29-1 to TRBJ1-1, with a weak D call TRBD1 (5 bases). V dropped 7 bases and J dropped 1 base, with 16 bases sitting between them. CDR3 length: 14 residues. Per germline, CDR1 SQVTM and CDR2 ANQGSEA. Here the CDR3 DNA reads TGCAGCGCCGGGGTCCTCCAGGGGAACACTGAAGCTTTCTTT. This gives the protein CSAGVLQGNTEAFF. The full variable domain, rest sourced from reference TRBV29-1 and TRBJ1-1, is SAVISQKPSRDICQRGTSLTIQCQVDSQVTMMFWYRQQPGQSLTLIATANQGSEATYESGFVIDKFPISRPNLTFSTLTVSNMSPEDSSIYLCSAGVLQGNTEAFFGQGTRLTVV.

Turning to this clonotype: A single base separates this from a much larger clone, so it may be a read error. V usage is TRBV28 and J usage is TRBJ2-6; D is possibly TRBD1 or TRBD2 (5 bases each). Germline V lookup: CDR1 MDHEN, CDR2 SYDVKM. This CDR3 contains 15 residues. The CDR3 sequence is CASSPGLSGADVLTF. Here the CDR3 DNA reads TGTGCCAGCAGCCCGGGGCTTTCTGGGGCCGACGTCCTGACTTTC.

At least ten counts were recorded for this clonotype. The chain recombines TRBV2 with TRBJ2-1, with 8 bases aligning to TRBD2. CDR1 SNHLY and CDR2 FYNNEI come from the germline V gene. J lost 8 bases, V lost 2 bases, and 8 bases had no gene match. The CDR3 contains 15 residues. CDR3 loop: CASSESSGSYYEQFF. The CDR3 coding sequence is TGTGCCAGCAGTGAAAGCAGCGGGAGTTACTATGAGCAGTTCTTC.

Only a few counts were recorded for this clonotype. The chain joins TRBV20-1 to TRBJ2-1; D is unresolved. The CDR3 runs to 15 residues. Trimming cost V 0 bases and J 3 bases, with 12 bases left between them. Germline lookup yields CDR1 DFQATT and CDR2 SNEGSKA (reference sequence). CDR3 sequence: CSARDWRNFYNEQFF. The CDR3 DNA follows: TGCAGTGCTAGAGATTGGCGGAACTTCTACAATGAGCAGTTCTTC.

This clonotype was found many times. J is TRBJ1-5 and V is TRBV6-2 or TRBV6-3; the D is unclear. Germline lookup yields CDR1 MNHEY and CDR2 SVGEGT. Trimming pared 6 bases from V and 13 bases from J, leaving 16 bases between. CDR3 length equals 12 residues. CDR3 bases: TGTGCCAGCAGCCCCCGACTGGCAGGTCAGCATTTT. It translates to CASSPRLAGQHF.

The rearrangement links TRBV6-5 to TRBJ1-5; TRBD1 agrees at 8 bases. Per the germline V gene, CDR1 is MNHEY and CDR2 is SVGAGI. V was clipped by 0 bases and J by 5 bases; unmatched bases: 9. The length of the CDR3 is 17 residues. The CDR3, as DNA: TGTGCCAGCAGTTACTCCTTGGACAGGGACTCCGATCAGCCCCAGCATTTT. Its translation: CASSYSLDRDSDQPQHF.